What follows are 26 T cell receptor beta chains derived from one specimen sequenced in a study of OX40 agonist ivuxolimab in advanced cancers. Data came from immunoSEQ multiplex PCR; TCRdb stores just in-frame clones and leaves some out. The sample holds 90,000 to 100,000 clones, about 80% seen once. Sequencing used CD4+ or CD8+ T cells sorted from blood, obtained in a trial of the OX40 agonist ivuxolimab. These receptors were obtained from an adult with an advanced solid tumor such as melanoma, head and neck, liver or kidney cancer.

The chain joins TRBV12-5 to TRBJ2-3; no reliable D call. CDR1 and CDR2 from the germline V gene are LGHNT and FRNRAP. The CDR3 covers 13 residues. V was cut by 5 bases and J by 6 bases, with 12 bases left in between. The CDR3 protein is CASGRAEVDTQYF. CDR3 nucleotide sequence: TGTGCTAGTGGTCGGGCAGAAGTTGATACGCAGTATTTT. Looking up the rest from reference TRBV12-5 and TRBJ2-3 gives the full variable domain: DARVTQTPRHKVTEMGQEVTMRCQPILGHNTVFWYRQTMMQGLELLAYFRNRAPLDDSGMPKDRFSAEMPDATLATLKIQPSEPRDSAVYFCASGRAEVDTQYFGPGTRLTVL.

The V call is TRBV5-4, the J call TRBJ2-5; 7 bases align to TRBD1. The CDR3 is made up of 15 amino acids. Trimming took 4 bases from V and 5 from J; bases not matched to a gene: 11. Germline V CDR1 and CDR2: SGHNT, YYREEE (reference sequence). The CDR3 is CASSGPQGLVETQYF. CDR3 nucleotides: TGTGCCAGCAGCGGACCACAGGGGTTGGTGGAGACCCAGTACTTC.

V is TRBV28 and J is TRBJ2-7, with D perhaps being TRBD1 or TRBD2 (6 bases each). The CDR3 has 19 residues. Trimming took 10 bases from V and 3 from J, leaving 34 bases between them. Germline V lookup: CDR1 MDHEN, CDR2 SYDVKM. This CDR3 is CATRRGPGAAVRDDYEQYF. In nucleotides, the CDR3 is TGTGCCACTCGAAGAGGCCCGGGGGCAGCCGTTCGGGATGACTACGAGCAGTACTTC.

The chain combines TRBV10-1 with TRBJ2-1, with D perhaps being TRBD1 or TRBD2 (6 bases each). This CDR3 is built from 14 residues. The germline CDR1 and CDR2 sequences are WNHNN and SYGVQD (reference sequence). With 7 bases removed from V and 5 bases from J, the gap between germline ends came to 15 bases. The CDR3 sequence: CASKGGWENNEQFF. In DNA form, the CDR3 reads TGCGCCAGCAAGGGGGGCTGGGAAAACAATGAGCAGTTCTTC.

This chain links TRBV10-3 with TRBJ2-2; maybe TRBD2 (5 bases). V lost 0 bases to trimming and J lost 0 bases, with 5 bases between them. The CDR3 is 15 residues long. Germline V CDR1 and CDR2: ENHRY, SYGVKD. The CDR3 coding sequence is TGTGCCATCAGTGAGTCGGACTCGAACACCGGGGAGCTGTTTTTT. It specifies CAISESDSNTGELFF.

The chain is built from TRBV5-4 and TRBJ1-1, with 10 bases lining up with TRBD1. Germline CDR1 SGHNT, CDR2 YYREEE (reference sequence). This CDR3 spans 13 amino acids. V was pared by 4 bases and J by 7 bases, with 4 bases of the junction left unmatched. As DNA, the CDR3 is TGTGCCAGCAGCCCGGACAGGGGGGGTGAAGCTTTCTTT. Encoded protein: CASSPDRGGEAFF.

The V gene is TRBV7-2, the J gene TRBJ1-3; possibly TRBD1 for D (5 bases). The germline CDR1 and CDR2 sequences are SGHTA and FQGNSA. The CDR3 extends over 16 amino acids. V was shortened by 1 base and J by 0 bases, with 10 bases between the two germline ends. The CDR3: CASSLVGVHSGNTIYF. The CDR3 nucleotides read TGTGCCAGCAGCTTAGTGGGGGTCCACTCTGGAAACACCATATATTTT.

The rearrangement joins TRBV9 to TRBJ1-1; 9 nucleotides align to TRBD1. Germline V CDR1 and CDR2: SGDLS, YYNGEE. This CDR3 is built from 13 residues. V dropped 3 bases and J dropped 6; count of bases not matched to a gene: 3. This CDR3 is CASSAQGAPEAFF. In DNA, the CDR3 is TGTGCCAGCAGCGCACAGGGGGCCCCTGAAGCTTTCTTT.

The chain recombines TRBV19 with TRBJ1-1; D is unresolved. This CDR3 has 14 residues. Germline V gives CDR1 LNHDA, CDR2 SQIVND (reference sequence). With 1 base removed from V and 1 base from J, the gap between germline ends came to 7 bases. The CDR3 reads CASSIGSSNTEAFF. The CDR3 nucleotides read TGTGCCAGTAGTATAGGCAGCTCGAACACTGAAGCTTTCTTT. The full variable domain, its missing parts supplied by reference TRBV19 and TRBJ1-1, is DGGITQSPKYLFRKEGQNVTLSCEQNLNHDAMYWYRQDPGQGLRLIYYSQIVNDFQKGDIAEGYSVSREKKESFPLTVTSAQKNPTAFYLCASSIGSSNTEAFFGQGTRLTVV.

This clone was counted once. The V and J genes are TRBV6-1 and TRBJ2-6, with D possibly TRBD2 on 6 matching bases. The V gene lost 1 base and the J gene lost 3 bases, with 10 bases spanning the gap. The germline V gene has CDR1 MNHNS and CDR2 SASEGT. The CDR3 sequence is 16 residues long. Here the CDR3 reads CASSEGRGDGANVLTF. CDR3 nucleotides: TGTGCCAGCAGTGAAGGGCGGGGCGATGGGGCCAACGTCCTGACTTTC.

This rearrangement joins TRBV6-1 to TRBJ1-2; D ambiguous. Per germline, CDR1 MNHNS and CDR2 SASEGT. Trimming removed 5 bases at V and 3 bases at J, with 10 bases between. The CDR3 spans 13 residues. The CDR3 sequence: CASSLGRDYGYTF. Here the CDR3 DNA reads TGTGCCAGCAGTCTGGGGAGGGACTATGGCTACACCTTC.

The V and J genes are TRBV19 and TRBJ2-5; D remains unclear. The CDR3 totals 13 residues. V lost 4 bases and J 5 bases, leaving 11 bases between the germline ends. The germline V gene encodes CDR1 LNHDA and CDR2 SQIVND (reference sequence). CDR3 nucleotides: TGTGCCAGTAGTAGTACTTTGTCGGAGACCCAGTACTTC. Amino acid sequence: CASSSTLSETQYF.

The rearrangement links TRBV4-3 to TRBJ1-1; D is unclear. The germline V gene has CDR1 LGHNA and CDR2 YSLEER. There are 15 residues in the CDR3. V was shortened by 2 bases and J by 3 bases, with 13 bases between the two germline ends. CDR3 DNA: TGCGCCAGCAGCCAATCCTGGGGAGGCGACACTGAAGCTTTCTTT. Its protein is CASSQSWGGDTEAFF.

This rearrangement joins TRBV7-2 to TRBJ2-7, with 8 nucleotides matching TRBD1. The CDR3 spans 15 residues. Germline trimming cut 2 bases from V and 2 bases from J; bases unmatched to any gene: 5. CDR1 and CDR2 (germline): SGHTA, FQGNSA. CDR3 region: CASSLSPGQAYEQYF. The DNA for the CDR3 is TGTGCCAGCAGCTTATCACCGGGACAGGCCTACGAGCAGTACTTC.

This clone has a handful of counts. J is TRBJ1-1 and V is TRBV28, with D tentatively TRBD1 (5 bases). The CDR3 totals 11 residues. V dropped 3 bases and J dropped 12 bases, with 11 bases sitting between them. CDR1 is MDHEN and CDR2 is SYDVKM in the germline V gene. The CDR3 DNA reads as TGTGCCAGCAGTTTGGGGAGGGGATCTTTCTTT. This encodes CASSLGRGSFF.

V and J are TRBV15 and TRBJ2-3; TRBD1 might be the D (5 bases). In germline, CDR1 is LNHNV, CDR2 YYDKDF (reference sequence). The CDR3 is made up of 17 amino acids. The V end was cut by 0 bases, the J end by 2 bases, with 15 bases between. CDR3 in DNA: TGTGCCACCAGCAGAGAGGCCCCGGACACAGACACAGATACGCAGTATTTT. The encoded protein is CATSREAPDTDTDTQYF.

V and J are TRBV6-6 and TRBJ2-5; possible D gene TRBD1, 6 bases. From germline, CDR1 is MNHNY and CDR2 SVGAGI (reference sequence). CDR3 length: 15 residues. V lost 2 bases and J 1 base, leaving 11 bases between the germline ends. The CDR3 nucleotides are TGTGCCAGCAGTTACGAGGGACACTTCCAAGAGACCCAGTACTTC. This sequence encodes CASSYEGHFQETQYF.

The chain is built from TRBV5-1 and TRBJ1-2; 10 positions agree with TRBD1. The CDR3 has 14 residues. Germline CDR1 and CDR2: SGHRS and YFSETQ. J was trimmed by 9 bases and V by 3 bases; bases with no gene match: 8. CDR3 in amino acids: CASSSSGTGESYTF. The CDR3 DNA sequence: TGCGCCAGCAGCTCATCCGGGACAGGGGAGAGCTACACCTTC. Full variable domain (outside the CDR3, taken from reference TRBV5-1 and TRBJ1-2): KAGVTQTPRYLIKTRGQQVTLSCSPISGHRSVSWYQQTPGQGLQFLFEYFSETQRNKGNFPGRFSGRQFSNSRSEMNVSTLELGDSALYLCASSSSGTGESYTFGSGTRLTVV.

This chain joins TRBV18 and TRBJ2-2, with 8 bases matching TRBD2. Trimming removed 6 bases from V and 1 base from J; junction bases left unmatched: 7. The CDR3 loop spans 16 amino acids. Germline V gives CDR1 KGHSH, CDR2 LQKENI. The CDR3 coding sequence is TGTGCCAGCTCCCGCAACAGCGGGGGGAACACCGGGGAGCTGTTTTTT. Amino acid sequence: CASSRNSGGNTGELFF.

V gene TRBV6-1 combines with J gene TRBJ1-5; 7 bases are a match to TRBD1. V shed 6 bases and J 7 bases; nucleotides not matched to a gene: 9. The CDR3 runs 14 residues. Looked up from germline, CDR1 is MNHNS and CDR2 is SASEGT. This chain's CDR3 is CASSAGTVGQPQHF. As DNA, the CDR3 is TGTGCCAGCAGCGCCGGGACAGTAGGCCAGCCCCAGCATTTT.

CDR3 amino acids: CASSYGDRVARAFF. The CDR3 nucleotides read TGTGCCAGCAGTTACGGCGACAGGGTCGCTCGAGCTTTCTTT. The chain recombines TRBV6-6 with TRBJ1-1; 7 nucleotides agree with TRBD1. Germline V gives CDR1 MNHNY, CDR2 SVGAGI (reference sequence). The CDR3 extends over 14 amino acids. J lost 10 bases, V lost 2 bases, and 10 bases had no gene match.

The rearrangement links TRBV7-3 to TRBJ2-3; 8 bases map to TRBD2. The V and J ends lost 5 bases and 1 base, in that order; junction bases with no gene match: 8. Germline values: CDR1 SGHTA, CDR2 FQGTGA. The CDR3 spans 16 residues. The chain's CDR3 is CASSQSRGVGTDTQYF. In nucleotides, the CDR3 is TGTGCCAGCAGCCAGTCGCGGGGGGTAGGCACAGATACGCAGTATTTT.

J is TRBJ2-7 and V is TRBV7-9; 8 bases agree with TRBD1. V lost 1 base and J lost 5; bases outside the gene matches: 10. The CDR3 extends over 16 amino acids. Germline V gives CDR1 SEHNR, CDR2 FQNEAQ (reference sequence). This CDR3 is CASSLVAWGTGDEQYF. CDR3 DNA: TGTGCCAGCAGCTTAGTGGCGTGGGGGACAGGTGACGAGCAGTACTTC.

The V gene is TRBV11-2, the J gene TRBJ1-1; 7 nucleotides agree with TRBD1. The trim removed 6 bases at V and 0 bases at J, leaving 10 bases unmatched. The germline CDR1 and CDR2 sequences are SGHAT and FQNNGV. This CDR3 comprises 16 residues. CDR3 sequence (DNA): TGTGCCAGCAGGGGGACAGTCTTCAACCTGAACACTGAAGCTTTCTTT. Its protein is CASRGTVFNLNTEAFF.

The V call is TRBV9, the J call TRBJ1-1; 10 bases match TRBD1. J lost 14 bases, V lost 4 bases, and 14 bases had no gene match. Germline loops: CDR1 SGDLS, CDR2 YYNGEE. The CDR3 has 14 amino acids. For the CDR3, the DNA is TGTGCCAGCAGCATGGACAGGGGGGGACGGATTCTATTCTTT. It translates to CASSMDRGGRILFF.

The chain carries TRBV5-1 and TRBJ2-2; D is ambiguous. The V gene's germline CDR1 is SGHRS and CDR2 YFSETQ. The V end lost 5 bases, the J end lost 1 base, and 9 bases lay between the germline ends. This CDR3 is built from 14 residues. The CDR3 DNA is TGCGCCAGCAGAGGTGCCCTGAACACCGGGGAGCTGTTTTTT. Translating gives CASRGALNTGELFF.